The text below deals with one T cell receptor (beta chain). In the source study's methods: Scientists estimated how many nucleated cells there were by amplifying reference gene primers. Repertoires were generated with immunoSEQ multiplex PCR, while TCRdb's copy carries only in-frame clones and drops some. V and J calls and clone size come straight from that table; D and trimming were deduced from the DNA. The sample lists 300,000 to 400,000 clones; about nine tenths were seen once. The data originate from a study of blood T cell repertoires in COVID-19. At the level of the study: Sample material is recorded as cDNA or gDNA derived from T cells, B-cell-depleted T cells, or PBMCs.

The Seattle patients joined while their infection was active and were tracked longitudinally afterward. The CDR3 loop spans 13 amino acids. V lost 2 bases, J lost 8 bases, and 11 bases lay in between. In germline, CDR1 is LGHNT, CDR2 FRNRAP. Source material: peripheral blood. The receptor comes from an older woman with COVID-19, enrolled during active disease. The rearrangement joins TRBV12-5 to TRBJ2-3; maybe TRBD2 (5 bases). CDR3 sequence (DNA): TGTGCTAGTGGTTTGCCTACGAGGGCTACGCAGTATTTT. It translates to CASGLPTRATQYF.